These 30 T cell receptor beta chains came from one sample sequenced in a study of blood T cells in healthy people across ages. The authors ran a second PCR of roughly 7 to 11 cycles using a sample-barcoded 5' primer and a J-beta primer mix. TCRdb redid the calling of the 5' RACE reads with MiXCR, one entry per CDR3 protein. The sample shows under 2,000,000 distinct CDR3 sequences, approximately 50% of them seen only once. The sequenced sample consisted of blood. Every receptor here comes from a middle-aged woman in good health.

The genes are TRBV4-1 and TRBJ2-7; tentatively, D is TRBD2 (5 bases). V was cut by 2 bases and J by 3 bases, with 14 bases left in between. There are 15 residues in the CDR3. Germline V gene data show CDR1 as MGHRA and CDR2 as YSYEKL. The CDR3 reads CASSQWVTGNYEQYF. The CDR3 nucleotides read TGCGCCAGCAGCCAATGGGTGACGGGGAACTACGAGCAGTACTTC.

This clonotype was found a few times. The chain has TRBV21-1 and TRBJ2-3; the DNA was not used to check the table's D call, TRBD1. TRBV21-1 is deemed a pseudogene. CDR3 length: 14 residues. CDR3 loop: CANPTGTRSDTQYF. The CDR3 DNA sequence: TGTGCCAACCCCACCGGGACCCGTTCAGATACGCAGTATTTT.

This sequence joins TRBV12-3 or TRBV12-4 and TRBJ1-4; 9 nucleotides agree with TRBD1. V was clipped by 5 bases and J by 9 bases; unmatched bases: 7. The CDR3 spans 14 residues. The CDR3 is CASSPGTGRKKLFF. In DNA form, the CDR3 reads TGTGCCAGCAGTCCCGGGACAGGGAGGAAAAAACTGTTTTTT.

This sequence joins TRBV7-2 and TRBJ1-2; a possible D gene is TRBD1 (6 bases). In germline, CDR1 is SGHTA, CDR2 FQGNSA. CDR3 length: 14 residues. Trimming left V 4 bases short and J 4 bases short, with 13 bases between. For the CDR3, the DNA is TGTGCCAGCAGCTCACATACAGGGACCTATGGCTACACCTTC. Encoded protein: CASSSHTGTYGYTF.

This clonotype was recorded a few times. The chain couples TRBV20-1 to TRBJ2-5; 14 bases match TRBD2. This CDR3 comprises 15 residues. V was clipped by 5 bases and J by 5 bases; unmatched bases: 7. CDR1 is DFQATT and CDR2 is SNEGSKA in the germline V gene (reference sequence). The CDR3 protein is CSARLAGGIVETQYF. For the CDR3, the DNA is TGCAGTGCTCGACTAGCGGGGGGGATTGTTGAGACCCAGTACTTC.

The CDR3 here is CASSFETSPSSYNEQFF. CDR3 nucleotides: TGCGCCAGCAGCTTCGAGACTAGCCCCAGCTCCTACAATGAGCAGTTCTTC. This chain links TRBV5-1 with TRBJ2-1; 7 nucleotides line up with TRBD2. The germline gives CDR1 SGHRS, CDR2 YFSETQ. V shed 2 bases and J 0 bases; nucleotides not matched to a gene: 8. This CDR3 is 17 amino acids long.

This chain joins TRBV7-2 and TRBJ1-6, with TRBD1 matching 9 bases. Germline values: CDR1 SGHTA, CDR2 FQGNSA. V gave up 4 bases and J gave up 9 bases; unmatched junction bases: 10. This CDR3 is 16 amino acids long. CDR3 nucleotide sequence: TGTGCCAGCAGCTCGAAACAGGGGGCGCAGAGTTCACCCCTCCACTTT. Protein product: CASSSKQGAQSSPLHF.

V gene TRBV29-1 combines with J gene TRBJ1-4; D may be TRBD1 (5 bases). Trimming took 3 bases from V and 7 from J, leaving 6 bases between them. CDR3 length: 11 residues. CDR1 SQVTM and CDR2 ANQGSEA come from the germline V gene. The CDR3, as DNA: TGCAGCGTTGACGGGGGTGAAAAACTGTTTTTT. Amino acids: CSVDGGEKLFF.

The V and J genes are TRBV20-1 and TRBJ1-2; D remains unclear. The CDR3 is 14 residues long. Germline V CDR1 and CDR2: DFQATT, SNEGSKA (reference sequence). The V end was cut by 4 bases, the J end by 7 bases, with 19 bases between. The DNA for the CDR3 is TGCAGTGCTACCGGTAGAACAGTTGAATTTGGCTACACCTTC. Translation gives CSATGRTVEFGYTF.

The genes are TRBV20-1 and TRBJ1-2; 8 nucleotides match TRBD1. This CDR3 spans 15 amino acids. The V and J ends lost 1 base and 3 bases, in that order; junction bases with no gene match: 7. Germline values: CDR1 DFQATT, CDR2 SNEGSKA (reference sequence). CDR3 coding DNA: TGCAGTGCTAGAGTGGACAGGGAATGGGACTATGGCTACACCTTC. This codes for CSARVDREWDYGYTF.

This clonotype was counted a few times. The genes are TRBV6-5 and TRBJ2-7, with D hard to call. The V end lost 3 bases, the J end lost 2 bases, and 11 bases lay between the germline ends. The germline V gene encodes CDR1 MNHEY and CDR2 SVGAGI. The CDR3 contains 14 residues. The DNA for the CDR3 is TGTGCCAGCAGTTATTTGACATCTACCTACGAGCAGTACTTC. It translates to CASSYLTSTYEQYF.

The CDR3 loop is CASSLIGGDAKNIQYF. DNA of the CDR3: TGTGCCAGCAGCTTGATCGGGGGGGATGCCAAAAACATTCAGTACTTC. The chain joins TRBV5-5 to TRBJ2-7; 8 positions agree with TRBD2. The J call may be mistaken, given a closer DNA end match to TRBJ2-4. The CDR3 has 16 amino acids. The germline V gene has CDR1 SGHKS and CDR2 YYEKEE (reference sequence).

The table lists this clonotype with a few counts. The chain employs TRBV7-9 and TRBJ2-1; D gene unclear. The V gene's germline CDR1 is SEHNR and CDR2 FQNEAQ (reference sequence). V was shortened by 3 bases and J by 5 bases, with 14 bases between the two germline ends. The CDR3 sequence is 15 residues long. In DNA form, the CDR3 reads TGTGCCAGCAGCTTCAACAGCCCGTTTGACAATGAGCAGTTCTTC. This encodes CASSFNSPFDNEQFF.

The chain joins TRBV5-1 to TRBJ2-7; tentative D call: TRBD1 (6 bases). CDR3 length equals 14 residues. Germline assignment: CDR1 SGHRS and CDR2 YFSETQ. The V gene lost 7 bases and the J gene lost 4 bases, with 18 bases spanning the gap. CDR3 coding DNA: TGCGCCAGCGGCCTACAGGGCGGGTCGTACGAGCAGTACTTC. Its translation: CASGLQGGSYEQYF.

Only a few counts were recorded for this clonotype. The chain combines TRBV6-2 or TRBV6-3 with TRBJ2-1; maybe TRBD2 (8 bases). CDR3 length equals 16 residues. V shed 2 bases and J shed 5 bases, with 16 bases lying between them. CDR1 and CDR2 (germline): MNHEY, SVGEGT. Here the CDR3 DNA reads TGTGCCAGCAGTTACCCGGGACAGCGGGGGAACAATGAGCAGTTCTTC. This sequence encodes CASSYPGQRGNNEQFF.

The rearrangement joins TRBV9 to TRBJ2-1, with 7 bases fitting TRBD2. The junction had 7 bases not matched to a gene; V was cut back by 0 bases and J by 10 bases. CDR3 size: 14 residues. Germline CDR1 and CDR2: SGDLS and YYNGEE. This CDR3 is CASSVGGGHSEQFF. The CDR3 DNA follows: TGTGCCAGCAGCGTAGGCGGGGGTCACTCAGAGCAGTTCTTC.

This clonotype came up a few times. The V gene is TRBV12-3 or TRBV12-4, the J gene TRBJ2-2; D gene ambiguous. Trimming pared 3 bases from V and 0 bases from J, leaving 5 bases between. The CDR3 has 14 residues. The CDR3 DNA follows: TGTGCCAGCAGTTTCACAGCGAACACCGGGGAGCTGTTTTTT. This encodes CASSFTANTGELFF.

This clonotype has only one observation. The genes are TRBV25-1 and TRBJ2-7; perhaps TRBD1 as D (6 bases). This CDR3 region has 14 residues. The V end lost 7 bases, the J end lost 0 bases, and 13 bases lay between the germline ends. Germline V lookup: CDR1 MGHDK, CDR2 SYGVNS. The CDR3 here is CASNRAGFSYEQYF. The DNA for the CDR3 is TGTGCCAGCAACAGGGCCGGTTTCTCCTACGAGCAGTACTTC.

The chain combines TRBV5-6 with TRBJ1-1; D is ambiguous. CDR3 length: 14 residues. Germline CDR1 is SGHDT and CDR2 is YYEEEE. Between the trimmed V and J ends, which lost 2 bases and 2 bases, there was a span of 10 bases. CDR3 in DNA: TGTGCCAGCAGCTTTGGAACCCCTAACACTGAAGCTTTCTTT. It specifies CASSFGTPNTEAFF.

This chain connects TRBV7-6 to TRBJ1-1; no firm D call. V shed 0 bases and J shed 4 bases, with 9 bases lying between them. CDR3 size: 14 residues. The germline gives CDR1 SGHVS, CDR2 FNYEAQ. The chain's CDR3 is CASSLAGQVTEAFF. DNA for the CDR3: TGTGCCAGCAGCTTAGCGGGCCAGGTCACTGAAGCTTTCTTT.

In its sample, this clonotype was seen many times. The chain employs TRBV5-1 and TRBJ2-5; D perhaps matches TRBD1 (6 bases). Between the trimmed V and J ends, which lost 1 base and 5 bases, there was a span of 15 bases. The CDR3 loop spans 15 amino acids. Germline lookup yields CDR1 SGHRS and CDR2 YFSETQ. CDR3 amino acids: CASSLTGPLGETQYF. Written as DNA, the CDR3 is TGCGCCAGCAGCTTGACAGGGCCCTTAGGGGAGACCCAGTACTTC.

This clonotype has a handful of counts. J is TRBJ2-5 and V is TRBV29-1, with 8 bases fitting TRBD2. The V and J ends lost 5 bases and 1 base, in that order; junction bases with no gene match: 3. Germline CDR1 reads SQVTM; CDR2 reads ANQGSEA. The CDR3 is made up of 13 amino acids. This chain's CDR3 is CSVKRGPQETQYF. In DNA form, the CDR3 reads TGCAGCGTTAAGCGGGGGCCCCAAGAGACCCAGTACTTC.

The CDR3 sequence is CSVETGLLGSVGELFF. Written as DNA, the CDR3 is TGCAGCGTTGAGACGGGCCTTCTTGGGAGCGTCGGGGAGCTGTTTTTT. The chain has TRBV29-1 and TRBJ2-2, with a weak D call TRBD2 (5 bases). V was cut by 3 bases and J by 7 bases, with 21 bases left in between. This CDR3 contains 16 residues. From germline, CDR1 is SQVTM and CDR2 ANQGSEA.

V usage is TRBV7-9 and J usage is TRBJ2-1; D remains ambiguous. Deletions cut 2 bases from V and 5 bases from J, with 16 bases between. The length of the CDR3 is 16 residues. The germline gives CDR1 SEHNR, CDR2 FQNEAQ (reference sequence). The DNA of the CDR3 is TGTGCCAGCAGCTTATTATCAAGTCCCGATAACAATGAGCAGTTCTTC. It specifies CASSLLSSPDNNEQFF.

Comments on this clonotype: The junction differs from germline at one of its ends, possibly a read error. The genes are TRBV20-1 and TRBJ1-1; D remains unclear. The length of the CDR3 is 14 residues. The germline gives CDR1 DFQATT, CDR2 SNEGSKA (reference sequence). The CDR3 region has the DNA TGCAGGGCTATAGGGTTCTGGGAGAACACTGAAGCTTTCTTT. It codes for CRAIGFWENTEAFF.

The CDR3 DNA follows: TGTGCCAGCAGCCTACCCTCTCTCGGGACAGGCCTCACAGATACGCAGTATTTT. It encodes CASSLPSLGTGLTDTQYF. J is TRBJ2-3 and V is TRBV14; 8 bases align to TRBD1. Per germline, CDR1 SGHDN and CDR2 FVKESK. This CDR3 is built from 18 residues. The junction had 14 bases not matched to a gene; V was cut back by 4 bases and J by 2 bases.

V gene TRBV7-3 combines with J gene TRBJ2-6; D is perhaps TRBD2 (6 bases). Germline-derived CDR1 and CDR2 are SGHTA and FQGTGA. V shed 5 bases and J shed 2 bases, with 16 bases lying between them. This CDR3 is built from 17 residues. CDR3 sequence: CASSPYVSGAGANVLTF. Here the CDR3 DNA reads TGTGCCAGCAGCCCCTATGTTTCGGGGGCTGGGGCCAACGTCCTGACTTTC. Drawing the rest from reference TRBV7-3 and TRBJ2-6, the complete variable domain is GAGVSQTPSNKVTEKGKYVELRCDPISGHTALYWYRQSLGQGPEFLIYFQGTGAADDSGLPNDRFFAVRPEGSVSTLKIQRTERGDSAVYLCASSPYVSGAGANVLTFGAGSRLTVL.

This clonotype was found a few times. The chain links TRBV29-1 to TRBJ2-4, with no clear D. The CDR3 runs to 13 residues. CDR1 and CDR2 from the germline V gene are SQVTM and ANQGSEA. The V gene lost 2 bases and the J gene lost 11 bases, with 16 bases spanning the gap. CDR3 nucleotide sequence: TGCAGCGTTGAATTGGCTTCGAGGACCTTTCAGTACTTC. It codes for CSVELASRTFQYF.

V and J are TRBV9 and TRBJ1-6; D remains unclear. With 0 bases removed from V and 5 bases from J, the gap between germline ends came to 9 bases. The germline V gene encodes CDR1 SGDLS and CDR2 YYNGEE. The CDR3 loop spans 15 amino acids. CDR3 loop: CASSVVPNDNSPLHF. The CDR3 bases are TGTGCCAGCAGCGTAGTCCCCAATGATAATTCACCCCTCCACTTT.

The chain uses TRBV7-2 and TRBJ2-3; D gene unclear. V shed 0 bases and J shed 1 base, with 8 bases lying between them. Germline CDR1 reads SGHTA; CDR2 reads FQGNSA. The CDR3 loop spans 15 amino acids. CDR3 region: CASSLAAVGTDTQYF. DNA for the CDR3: TGTGCCAGCAGCTTAGCGGCCGTTGGCACAGATACGCAGTATTTT.